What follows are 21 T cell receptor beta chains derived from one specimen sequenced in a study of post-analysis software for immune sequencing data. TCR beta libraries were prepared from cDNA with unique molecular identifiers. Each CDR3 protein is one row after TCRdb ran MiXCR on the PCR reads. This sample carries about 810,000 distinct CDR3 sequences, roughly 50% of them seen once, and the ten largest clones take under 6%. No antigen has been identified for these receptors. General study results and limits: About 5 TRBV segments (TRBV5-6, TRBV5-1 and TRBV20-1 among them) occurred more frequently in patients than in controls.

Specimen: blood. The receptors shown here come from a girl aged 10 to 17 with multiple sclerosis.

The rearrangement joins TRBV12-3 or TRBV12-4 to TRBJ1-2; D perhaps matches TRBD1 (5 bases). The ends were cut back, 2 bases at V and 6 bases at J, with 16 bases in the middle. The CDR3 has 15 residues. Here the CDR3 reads CASSLLPGTEDGYTF. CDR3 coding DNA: TGTGCCAGCAGTTTATTGCCAGGGACGGAGGATGGCTACACCTTC.

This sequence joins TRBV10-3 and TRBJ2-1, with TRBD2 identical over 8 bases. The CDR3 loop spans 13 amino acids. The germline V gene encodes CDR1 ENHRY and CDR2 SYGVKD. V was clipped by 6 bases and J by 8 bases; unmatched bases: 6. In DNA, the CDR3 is TGTGCCATCAGAAGCGGGAGCGCGGATGAGCAGTTCTTC. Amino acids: CAIRSGSADEQFF.

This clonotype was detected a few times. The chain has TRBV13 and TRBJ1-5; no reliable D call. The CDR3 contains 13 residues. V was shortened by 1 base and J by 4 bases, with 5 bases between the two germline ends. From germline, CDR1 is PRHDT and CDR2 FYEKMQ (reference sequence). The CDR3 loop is CASSLERNQPQHF. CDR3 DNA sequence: TGTGCCAGCAGCTTAGAAAGGAATCAGCCCCAGCATTTT.

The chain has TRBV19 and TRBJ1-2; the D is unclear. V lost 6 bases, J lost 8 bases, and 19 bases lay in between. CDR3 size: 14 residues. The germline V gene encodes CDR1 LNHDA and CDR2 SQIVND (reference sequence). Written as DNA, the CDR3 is TGTGCCAGTAGCGGCAGGCTCCCATTGTGGGGCTACACCTTC. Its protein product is CASSGRLPLWGYTF.

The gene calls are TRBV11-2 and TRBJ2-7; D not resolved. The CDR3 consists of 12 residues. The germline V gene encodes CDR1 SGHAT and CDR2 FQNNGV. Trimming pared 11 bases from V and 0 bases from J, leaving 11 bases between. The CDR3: CALQGSSYEQYF. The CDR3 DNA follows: TGTGCCCTTCAAGGTAGCTCCTACGAGCAGTACTTC.

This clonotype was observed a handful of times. CDR3 region: CSARLGLAGNRVYEQYF. The DNA for the CDR3 is TGCAGTGCTAGATTGGGACTAGCGGGTAATAGAGTCTACGAGCAGTACTTC. The chain combines TRBV20-1 with TRBJ2-7; the match to TRBD2 covers 12 bases. J lost 3 bases, V lost 2 bases, and 11 bases had no gene match. CDR3 length: 17 amino acids. Germline V gene sequence: CDR1 DFQATT, CDR2 SNEGSKA (reference sequence).

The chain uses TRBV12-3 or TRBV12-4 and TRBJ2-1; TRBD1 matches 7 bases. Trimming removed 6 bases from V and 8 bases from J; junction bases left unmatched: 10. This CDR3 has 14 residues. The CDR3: CASRPPTGFHEQFF. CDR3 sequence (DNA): TGTGCCAGCAGACCCCCGACAGGGTTCCATGAGCAGTTCTTC.

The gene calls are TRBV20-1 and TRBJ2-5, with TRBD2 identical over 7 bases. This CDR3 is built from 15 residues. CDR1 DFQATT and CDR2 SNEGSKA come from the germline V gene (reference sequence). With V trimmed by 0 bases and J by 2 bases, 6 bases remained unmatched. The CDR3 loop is CSARDGGGNQETQYF. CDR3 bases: TGCAGTGCTAGAGATGGCGGGGGAAATCAAGAGACCCAGTACTTC.

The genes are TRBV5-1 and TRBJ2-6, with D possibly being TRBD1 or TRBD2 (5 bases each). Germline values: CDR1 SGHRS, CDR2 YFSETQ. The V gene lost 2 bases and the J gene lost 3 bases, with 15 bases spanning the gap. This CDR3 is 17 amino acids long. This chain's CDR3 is CASSLNPRESGANVLTF. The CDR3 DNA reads TGCGCCAGCAGCTTAAACCCCAGGGAGAGTGGGGCCAACGTCCTGACTTTC.

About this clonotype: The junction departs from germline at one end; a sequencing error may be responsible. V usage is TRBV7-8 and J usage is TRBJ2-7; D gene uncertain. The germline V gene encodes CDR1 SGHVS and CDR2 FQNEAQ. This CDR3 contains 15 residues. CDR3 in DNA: TGTGCCGGCAGCTTTTGGAGCCTTAGCTCCTACGAGCAGTACTTC. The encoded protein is CAGSFWSLSSYEQYF.

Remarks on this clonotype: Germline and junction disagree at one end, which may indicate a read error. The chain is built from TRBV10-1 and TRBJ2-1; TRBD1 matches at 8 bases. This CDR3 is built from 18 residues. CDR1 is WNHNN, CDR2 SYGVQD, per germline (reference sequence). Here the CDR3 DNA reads TGCGCCAGCAGTTATGGACAGGGCGAGGGATTTCCGTACAATGGGCAGTTCTTC. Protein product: CASSYGQGEGFPYNGQFF.

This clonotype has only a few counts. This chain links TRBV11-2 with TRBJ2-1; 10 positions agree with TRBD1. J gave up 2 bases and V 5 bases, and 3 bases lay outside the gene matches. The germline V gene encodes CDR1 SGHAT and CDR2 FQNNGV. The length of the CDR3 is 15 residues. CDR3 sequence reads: CASSPGQGTYNEQFF. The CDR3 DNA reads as TGTGCCAGCAGCCCGGGACAGGGGACCTACAATGAGCAGTTCTTC.

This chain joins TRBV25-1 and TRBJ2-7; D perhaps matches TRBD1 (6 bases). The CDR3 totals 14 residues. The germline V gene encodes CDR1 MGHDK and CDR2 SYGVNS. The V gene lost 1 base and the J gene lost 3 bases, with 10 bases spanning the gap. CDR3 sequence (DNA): TGTGCCAGCAGTGAATTCGGGACATACTACGAGCAGTACTTC. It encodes CASSEFGTYYEQYF.

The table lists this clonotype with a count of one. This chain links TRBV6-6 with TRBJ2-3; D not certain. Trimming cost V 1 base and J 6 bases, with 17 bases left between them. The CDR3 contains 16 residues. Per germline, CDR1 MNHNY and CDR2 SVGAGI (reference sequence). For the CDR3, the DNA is TGTGCCAGCAGTTACTGGTCTAGAACTCCTTCGGATACGCAGTATTTT. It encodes CASSYWSRTPSDTQYF.

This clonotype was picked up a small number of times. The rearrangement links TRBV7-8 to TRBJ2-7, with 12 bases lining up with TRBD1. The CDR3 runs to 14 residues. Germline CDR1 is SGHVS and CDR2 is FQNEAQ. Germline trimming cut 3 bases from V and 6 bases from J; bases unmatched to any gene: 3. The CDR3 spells CASSLGQGAVEQYF. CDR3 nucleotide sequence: TGTGCCAGCAGCTTGGGACAGGGGGCTGTCGAGCAGTACTTC.

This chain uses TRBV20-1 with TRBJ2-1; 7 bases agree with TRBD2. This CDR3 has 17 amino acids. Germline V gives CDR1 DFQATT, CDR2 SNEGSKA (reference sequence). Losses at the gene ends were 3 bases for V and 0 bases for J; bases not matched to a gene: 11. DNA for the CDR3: TGCAGTGCTAGGGGTGGGGGAGGGACTCTCTCCTACAATGAGCAGTTCTTC. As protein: CSARGGGGTLSYNEQFF.

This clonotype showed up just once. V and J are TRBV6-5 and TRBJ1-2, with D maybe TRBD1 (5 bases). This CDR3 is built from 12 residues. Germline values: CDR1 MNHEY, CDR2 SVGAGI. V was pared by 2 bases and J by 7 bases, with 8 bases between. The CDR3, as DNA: TGTGCCAGCAGTTACCCGGGGCTTGGCTACACCTTC. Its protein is CASSYPGLGYTF.

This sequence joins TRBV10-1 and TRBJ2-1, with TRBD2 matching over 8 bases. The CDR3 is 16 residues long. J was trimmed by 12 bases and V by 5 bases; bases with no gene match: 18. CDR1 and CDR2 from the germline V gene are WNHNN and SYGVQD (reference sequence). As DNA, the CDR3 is TGCGCCAGCAGTCCACCGGGAGGGAGGGCCGGAGATGGGCAGTTCTTC. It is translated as CASSPPGGRAGDGQFF.

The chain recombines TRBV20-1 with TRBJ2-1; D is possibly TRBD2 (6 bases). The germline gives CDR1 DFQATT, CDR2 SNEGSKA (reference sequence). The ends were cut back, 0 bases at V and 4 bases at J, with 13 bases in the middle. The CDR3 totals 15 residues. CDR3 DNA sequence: TGCAGTGCTAGAGATAGGGCTAGCGTATACAATGAGCAGTTCTTC. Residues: CSARDRASVYNEQFF.

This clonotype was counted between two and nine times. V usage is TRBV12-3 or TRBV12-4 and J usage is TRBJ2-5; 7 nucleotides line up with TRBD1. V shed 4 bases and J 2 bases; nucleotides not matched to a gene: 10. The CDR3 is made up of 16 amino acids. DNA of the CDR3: TGTGCCAGCAGTTCCCGGGACAGACTCTCTCAAGAGACCCAGTACTTC. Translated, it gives CASSSRDRLSQETQYF.

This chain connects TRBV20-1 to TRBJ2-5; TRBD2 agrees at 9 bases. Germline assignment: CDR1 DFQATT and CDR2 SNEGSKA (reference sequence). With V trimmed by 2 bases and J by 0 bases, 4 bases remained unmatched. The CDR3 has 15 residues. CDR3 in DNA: TGCAGTGCTAGATGGGCTAGCGGGAACCAAGAGACCCAGTACTTC. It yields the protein CSARWASGNQETQYF.